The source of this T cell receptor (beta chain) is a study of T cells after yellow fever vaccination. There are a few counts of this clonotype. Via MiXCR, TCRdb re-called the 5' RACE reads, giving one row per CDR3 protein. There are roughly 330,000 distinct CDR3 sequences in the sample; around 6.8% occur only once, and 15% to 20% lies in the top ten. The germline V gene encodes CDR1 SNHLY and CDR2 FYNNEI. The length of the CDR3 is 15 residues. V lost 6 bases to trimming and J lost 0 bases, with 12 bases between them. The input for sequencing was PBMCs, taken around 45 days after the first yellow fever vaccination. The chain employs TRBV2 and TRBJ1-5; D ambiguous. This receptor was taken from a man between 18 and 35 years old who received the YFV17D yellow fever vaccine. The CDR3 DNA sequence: TGTGCCAGCAGAGAGGAGAAATATAGCAATCAGCCCCAGCATTTT. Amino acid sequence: CASREEKYSNQPQHF.